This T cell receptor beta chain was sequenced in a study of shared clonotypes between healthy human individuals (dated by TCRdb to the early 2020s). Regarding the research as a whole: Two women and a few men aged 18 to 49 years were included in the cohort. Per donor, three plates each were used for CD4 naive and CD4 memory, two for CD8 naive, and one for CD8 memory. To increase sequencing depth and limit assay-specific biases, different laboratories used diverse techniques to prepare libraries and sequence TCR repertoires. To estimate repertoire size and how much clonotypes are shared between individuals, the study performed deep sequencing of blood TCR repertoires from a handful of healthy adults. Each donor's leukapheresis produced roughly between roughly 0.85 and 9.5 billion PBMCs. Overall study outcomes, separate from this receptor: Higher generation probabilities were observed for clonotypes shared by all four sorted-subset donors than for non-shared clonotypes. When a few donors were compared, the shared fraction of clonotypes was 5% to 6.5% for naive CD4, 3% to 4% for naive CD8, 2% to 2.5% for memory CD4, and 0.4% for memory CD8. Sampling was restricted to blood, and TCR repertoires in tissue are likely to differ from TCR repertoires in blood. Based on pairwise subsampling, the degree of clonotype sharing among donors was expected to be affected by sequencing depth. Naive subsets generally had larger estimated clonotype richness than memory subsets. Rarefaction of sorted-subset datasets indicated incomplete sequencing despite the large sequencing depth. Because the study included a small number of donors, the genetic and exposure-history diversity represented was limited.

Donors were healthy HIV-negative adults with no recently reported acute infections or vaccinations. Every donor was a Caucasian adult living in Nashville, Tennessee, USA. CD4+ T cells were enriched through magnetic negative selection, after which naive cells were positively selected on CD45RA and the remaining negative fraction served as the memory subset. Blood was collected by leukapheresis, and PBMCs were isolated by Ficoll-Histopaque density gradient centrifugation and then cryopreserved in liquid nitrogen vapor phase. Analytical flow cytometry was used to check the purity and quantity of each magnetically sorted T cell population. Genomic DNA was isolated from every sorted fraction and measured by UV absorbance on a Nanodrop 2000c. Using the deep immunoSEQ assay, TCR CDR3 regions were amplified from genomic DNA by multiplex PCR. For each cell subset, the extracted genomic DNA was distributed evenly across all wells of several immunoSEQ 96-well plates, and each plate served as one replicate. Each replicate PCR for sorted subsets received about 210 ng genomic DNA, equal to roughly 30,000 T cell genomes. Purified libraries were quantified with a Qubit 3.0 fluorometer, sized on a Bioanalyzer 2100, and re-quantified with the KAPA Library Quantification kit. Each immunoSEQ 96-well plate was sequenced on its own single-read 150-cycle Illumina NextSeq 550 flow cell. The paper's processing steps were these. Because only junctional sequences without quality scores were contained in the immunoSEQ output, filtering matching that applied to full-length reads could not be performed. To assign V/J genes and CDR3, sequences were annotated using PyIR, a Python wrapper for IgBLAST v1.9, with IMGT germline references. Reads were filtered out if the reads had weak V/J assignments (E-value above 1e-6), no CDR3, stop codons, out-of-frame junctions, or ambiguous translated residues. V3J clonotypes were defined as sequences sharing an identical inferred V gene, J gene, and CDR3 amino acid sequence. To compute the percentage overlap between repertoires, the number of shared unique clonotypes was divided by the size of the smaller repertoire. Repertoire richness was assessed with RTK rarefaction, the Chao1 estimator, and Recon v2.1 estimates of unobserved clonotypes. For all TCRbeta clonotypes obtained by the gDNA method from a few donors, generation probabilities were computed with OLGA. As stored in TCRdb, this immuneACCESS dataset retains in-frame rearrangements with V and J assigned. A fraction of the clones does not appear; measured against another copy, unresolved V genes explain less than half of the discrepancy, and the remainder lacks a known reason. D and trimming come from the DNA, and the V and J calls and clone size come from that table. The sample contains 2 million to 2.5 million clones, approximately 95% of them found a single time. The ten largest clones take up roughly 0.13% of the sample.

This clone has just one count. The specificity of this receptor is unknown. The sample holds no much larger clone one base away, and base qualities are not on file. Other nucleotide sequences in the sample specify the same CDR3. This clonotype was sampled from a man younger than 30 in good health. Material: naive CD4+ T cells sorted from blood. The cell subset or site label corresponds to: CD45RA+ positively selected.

The DNA sequence is TGTGCCAGCAGCCGGGGGACTAGCGGGAAGAATGAGCAGTTCTTC. Translated, it gives CASSRGTSGKNEQFF. The chain is assembled from TRBV6-5 and TRBJ2-1, and TRBD2 matches 13 of the central bases. For this chain, trimming is 6 bases at the V end and 7 bases at the J end, and the number of junction bases without a gene match is 6. Inclusive of the bounding cysteine and phenylalanine, the CDR3 is 15 residues long. Only the CDR3 part of the read is kept: 45 bases, read in frame from the first base. The germline V gene yields MNHEY for CDR1 and SVGAGI for CDR2.